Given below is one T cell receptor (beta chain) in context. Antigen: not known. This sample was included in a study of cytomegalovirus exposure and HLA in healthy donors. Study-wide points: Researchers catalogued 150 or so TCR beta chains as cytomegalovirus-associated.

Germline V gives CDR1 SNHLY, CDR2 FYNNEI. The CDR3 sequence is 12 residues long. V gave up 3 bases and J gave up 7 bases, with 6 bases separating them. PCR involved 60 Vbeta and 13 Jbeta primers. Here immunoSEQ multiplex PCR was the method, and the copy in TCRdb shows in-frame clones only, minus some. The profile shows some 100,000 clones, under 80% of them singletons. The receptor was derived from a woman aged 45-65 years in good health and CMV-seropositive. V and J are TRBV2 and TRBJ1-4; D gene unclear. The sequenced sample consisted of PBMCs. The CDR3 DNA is TGTGCCAGCAGTGATCGGGTTGAAAAACTGTTTTTT. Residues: CASSDRVEKLFF.